This T cell receptor (beta chain) comes out of a study of EBV T-cell therapy then PD-1 blockade in nasopharyngeal carcinoma. V was clipped by 2 bases and J by 2 bases, with 11 bases between them. This CDR3 has 14 amino acids. Germline V gene sequence: CDR1 SGDLS, CDR2 YYNGEE. Notes on this clone: Its antigen is not identified.

Sequencing used immunoSEQ multiplex PCR; TCRdb keeps in-frame clones, though not all of them. Of roughly 22,000 clones in the sample, under 90% were seen once. The treatment denotes: AdE1-LMPpoly-expanded autologous EBV-specific T-cell therapy followed by anti-PD-1 nivolumab. The TCR originated in a man in his forties or fifties with nasopharyngeal carcinoma. Material: CD8+ T cells from blood, obtained at day -245 from a patient whose treatment included autologous EBV-specific T cells and nivolumab. The chain recombines TRBV9 with TRBJ2-7; D might be TRBD2 (6 bases). DNA for the CDR3: TGTGCCAGCAGCGTCGGCGGGGCCGCCTACGAGCAGTACTTC. This translates into CASSVGGAAYEQYF.